The text below deals with one TCR beta chain. No antigen is known for it. Described treatment: roughly 20 received Ad26.COV2.S at low or high dose, single or two shots; roughly five received placebo; per-sample allocation not given. Repertoires come from day 63 after the first vaccine or placebo injection. Based in Boston, the donor was an adult of 18-55 years. These data are taken from a study of Ad26.COV2.S vaccination and SARS-CoV-2 variants. Whole-study results and caveats: Vaccinees displayed broader spike-specific TCR repertoires than placebo recipients. Breadth measured for non-spike TCRs was similar across vaccine and placebo recipients.

Sequenced by immunoSEQ multiplex PCR; TCRdb stores in-frame clones only, minus some. The sample has 400,000 to 450,000 clones; approximately 90% are singletons. This CDR3 has 17 amino acids. V gene TRBV21-1 combines with J gene TRBJ1-1; the table gives TRBD1 as D, unverified against the DNA. TRBV21-1 is flagged as a pseudogene. The sequence was collected from a person aged 18-65 years who received the Ad26.COV2.S COVID-19 vaccine or a placebo. The sequences come from peripheral blood, collected in a trial of Ad26.COV2.S vaccine versus placebo. The CDR3, as DNA: TGTGCCAGCAGCACCCTCCAGGTTAAACATGGGAACACTGAAGCTTTCTTT. This codes for CASSTLQVKHGNTEAFF.